This section outlines one TCR beta chain sequence together with its context. The sample comes from a study of blood T cell repertoires in COVID-19. Study details: There were acute and convalescent COVID-19 samples, and they came from the United States, Italy and Spain. PBMCs, B-cell-depleted T cells, or T cells were the source of the cDNA or gDNA that made up the material.

Methods used by the authors: Nucleated cell counts were estimated from reference gene primer amplification. TCRdb's table, derived via immunoSEQ multiplex PCR, lists solely in-frame clones and lacks some. The DNA was the basis for D and trimming; V, J and clone size are from that table. This repertoire shows just over 650,000 clones, 70% to 90% found once; its top ten account for roughly 0.26%. The V gene end was trimmed by 1 base and the J gene end by 2 bases; junction bases not matched to a gene: 7. CDR1 is MGHRA and CDR2 is YSYEKL in the germline V gene. The CDR3 totals 17 residues. The TCR originated in a woman between 18 and 29 years old with acute or convalescent COVID-19. The sample taken for sequencing was peripheral blood. The chain has TRBV4-1 and TRBJ2-7; 11 bases line up with TRBD1. The CDR3 DNA is TGCGCCAGCAGCCAAGTGGTTGGACAGGGGGCGGCCTACGAGCAGTACTTC. Translation: CASSQVVGQGAAYEQYF.